This TCR beta chain is from a study of CD8 T cells in ankylosing spondylitis. Only a few counts were recorded for this clonotype. Antigen: not known. Study results and caveats: A CD8+ phenotype characterized the disease-linked clones, which were relatively rare in peripheral blood. Significant enrichment of disease-linked clones was reportedly seen in matched ankylosing spondylitis synovial fluid.

V was pared by 3 bases and J by 5 bases, with 10 bases between. This CDR3 has 14 amino acids. CDR1 is LNHDA and CDR2 is SQIVND in the germline V gene (reference sequence). TCRdb fed the 5' RACE reads into MiXCR, producing one record per CDR3 protein. Of about 240,000 distinct CDR3 sequences listed, approximately 11% were seen once; the top ten hold 6% to 8.5%. This sequence joins TRBV19 and TRBJ2-2, with D maybe TRBD1 (6 bases). Sequenced input: blood, either unsorted or a sorted T cell fraction (not recorded which). The TCR comes from a male donor with ankylosing spondylitis or in good health (not recorded which). DNA for the CDR3: TGTGCCAGTAGTATCGCAACAGGGACCGGGGAGCTGTTTTTT. Protein sequence: CASSIATGTGELFF.